This TCR beta chain was sequenced in a study of CD8+ T cells in alopecia areata. This clone showed up just a few times. As the sequencing template, cDNA was produced by extracting RNA and reverse transcribing it. Sequencing used immunoSEQ multiplex PCR; TCRdb keeps in-frame clones, though not all of them. Counted here are fewer than 80,000 clones, roughly 60% occurring once; the ten biggest clones make up roughly 15%. The source is a human donor with alopecia areata. This specimen was CD8+ T cells sorted from blood, taken at week 0.

CDR3: CASSLEGLPYQETQYF. Written as DNA, the CDR3 is TGCGCCAGCAGCTTGGAGGGGCTACCTTACCAAGAGACCCAGTACTTC. The genes are TRBV5-1 and TRBJ2-5; D is perhaps TRBD1 (5 bases). Germline CDR1 and CDR2: SGHRS and YFSETQ. Trimming removed 0 bases at V and 0 bases at J, with 12 bases between. The CDR3 is 16 amino acids. The full variable domain, its missing parts supplied by reference TRBV5-1 and TRBJ2-5, is KAGVTQTPRYLIKTRGQQVTLSCSPISGHRSVSWYQQTPGQGLQFLFEYFSETQRNKGNFPGRFSGRQFSNSRSEMNVSTLELGDSALYLCASSLEGLPYQETQYFGPGTRLLVL.